This T cell receptor beta chain came from a study of blood T cells in healthy people across ages. Per sample, no less than 5.5 micrograms of total RNA were extracted. The trim removed 0 bases at V and 5 bases at J, leaving 11 bases unmatched. This CDR3 region has 18 residues. Looked up from germline, CDR1 is SGHAT and CDR2 is FQNNGV. The authors ran a second PCR of about 6 to 11 cycles using a sample-barcoded 5' primer and a J-beta primer mix. TCRdb fed the 5' RACE reads into MiXCR, producing one record per CDR3 protein. The table has roughly 900,000 distinct CDR3 sequences, under 35% seen once; the top ten hold approximately 15%.

The chain uses TRBV11-2 and TRBJ2-1; 9 nucleotides align to TRBD2. The receptor's source is a woman of 80 years or more in good health. Sequenced input: blood. CDR3 in amino acids: CASSLDRMPAGGHNEQFF. DNA for the CDR3: TGTGCCAGCAGCTTAGATCGTATGCCAGCGGGGGGCCACAATGAGCAGTTCTTC.